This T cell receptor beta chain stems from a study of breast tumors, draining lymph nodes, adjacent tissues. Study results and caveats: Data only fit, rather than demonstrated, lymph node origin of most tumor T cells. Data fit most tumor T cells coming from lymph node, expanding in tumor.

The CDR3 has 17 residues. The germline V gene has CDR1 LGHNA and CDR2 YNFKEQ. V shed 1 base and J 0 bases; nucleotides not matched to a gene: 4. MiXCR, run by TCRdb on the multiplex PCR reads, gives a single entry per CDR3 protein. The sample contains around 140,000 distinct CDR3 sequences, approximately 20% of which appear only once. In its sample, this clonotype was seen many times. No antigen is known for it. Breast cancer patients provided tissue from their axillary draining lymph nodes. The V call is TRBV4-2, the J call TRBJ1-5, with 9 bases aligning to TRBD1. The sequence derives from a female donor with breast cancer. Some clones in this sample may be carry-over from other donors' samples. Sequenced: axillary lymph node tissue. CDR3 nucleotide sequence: TGTGCCAGCAGCCAAGCGGGACAGGGTTATAGCAATCAGCCCCAGCATTTT. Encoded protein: CASSQAGQGYSNQPQHF.